This T cell receptor beta chain comes out of a study of blood T cell repertoires in COVID-19. The CDR3 length is 15 residues. The V and J ends lost 7 bases and 6 bases, in that order; junction bases with no gene match: 12. CDR1 is KGHDR and CDR2 is SFDVKD in the germline V gene. Original processing notes: By means of reference gene primer amplification, nucleated cell counts were estimated. Clones were read by immunoSEQ multiplex PCR, and TCRdb kept only the in-frame ones, dropping some. The V and J calls and the clone size are those of that table, but D and trimming were determined from the DNA. The sample shows under 250,000 clones, 75% to 90% of them seen only once. This study enrolled people aged roughly 18 to 89 from 20 to 25 US geographic areas. Each participant's cohort was designated according to participant-reported clinical history.

The chain carries TRBV24-1 and TRBJ1-1, with 8 bases that match TRBD1. The sequenced material came from PBMCs or T cells enriched from blood (not recorded which). This TCR derives from a woman in her 30s who had been exposed to COVID-19. CDR3 in amino acids: CATSSGQGRSAEAFF. Here the CDR3 DNA reads TGTGCCACCAGCTCCGGACAGGGAAGAAGCGCTGAAGCTTTCTTT.